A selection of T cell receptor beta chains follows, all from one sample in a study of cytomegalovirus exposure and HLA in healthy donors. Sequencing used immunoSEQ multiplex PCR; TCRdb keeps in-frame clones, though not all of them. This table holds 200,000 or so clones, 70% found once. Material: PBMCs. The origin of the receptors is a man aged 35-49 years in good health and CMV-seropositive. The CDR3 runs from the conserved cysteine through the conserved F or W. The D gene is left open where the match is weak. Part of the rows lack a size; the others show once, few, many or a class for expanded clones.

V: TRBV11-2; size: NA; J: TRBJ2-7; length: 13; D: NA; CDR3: CASSRDRDHEQYF; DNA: TGTGCCAGCAGCCGCGACAGAGACCACGAGCAGTACTTC
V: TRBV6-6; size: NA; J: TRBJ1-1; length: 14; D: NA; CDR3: CASSYSLQAAEAFF; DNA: TGTGCCAGCAGTTACTCGTTGCAGGCCGCTGAAGCTTTCTTT
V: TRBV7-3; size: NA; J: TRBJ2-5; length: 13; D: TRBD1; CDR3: CASSAGGQETQYF; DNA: TGTGCCAGCAGCGCAGGGGGCCAAGAGACCCAGTACTTC
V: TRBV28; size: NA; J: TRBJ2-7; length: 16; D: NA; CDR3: CASSLRTRRSSYEQYF; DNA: TGTGCCAGCAGTTTACGAACTCGTAGGAGCTCCTACGAGCAGTACTTC
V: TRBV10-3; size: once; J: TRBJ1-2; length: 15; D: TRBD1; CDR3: CAISGIGTVPRGYTF; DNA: TGTGCCATCAGTGGTATAGGGACAGTTCCTCGGGGCTACACCTTC
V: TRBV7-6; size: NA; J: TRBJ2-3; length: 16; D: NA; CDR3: CASSALGGASTDTQYF; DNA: TGTGCCAGCAGCGCCCTAGGGGGGGCAAGCACAGATACGCAGTATTTT
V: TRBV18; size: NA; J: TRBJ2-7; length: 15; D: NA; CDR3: CASSLERGTAYEQYF; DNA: TGTGCCAGCTCCCTTGAGCGGGGGACAGCCTACGAGCAGTACTTC
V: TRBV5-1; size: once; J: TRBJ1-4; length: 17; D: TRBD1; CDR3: CASSLVGQDPTNEKLFF; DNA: TGCGCCAGCAGCTTGGTGGGACAGGACCCAACTAATGAAAAACTGTTTTTT
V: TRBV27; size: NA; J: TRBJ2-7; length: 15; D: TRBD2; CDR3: CASSPRVAGGDEQYF; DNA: TGTGCCAGCAGTCCCCGAGTAGCGGGGGGTGACGAGCAGTACTTC
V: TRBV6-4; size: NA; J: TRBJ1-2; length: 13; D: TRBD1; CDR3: CASSESGGYGYTF; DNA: TGTGCCAGCAGTGAATCAGGGGGCTATGGCTACACCTTC
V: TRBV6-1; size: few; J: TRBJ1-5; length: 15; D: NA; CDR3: CASRRTEIINQPQHF; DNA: TGTGCCAGCAGGAGGACAGAGATAATCAATCAGCCCCAGCATTTT
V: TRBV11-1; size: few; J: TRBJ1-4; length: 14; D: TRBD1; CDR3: CASSLGQGNEKLFF; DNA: TGTGCCAGCAGCTTGGGACAGGGTAATGAAAAACTGTTTTTT
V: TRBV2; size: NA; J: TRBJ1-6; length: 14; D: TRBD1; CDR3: CASSVGTGDSPLHF; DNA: TGTGCCAGCAGTGTAGGGACAGGGGACTCACCCCTCCACTTT
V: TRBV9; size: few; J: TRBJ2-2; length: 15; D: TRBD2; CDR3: CASSSRGGYTGELFF; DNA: TGTGCCAGCAGCTCGCGGGGGGGATACACCGGGGAGCTGTTTTTT
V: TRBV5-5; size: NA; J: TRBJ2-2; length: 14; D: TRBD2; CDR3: CASLLAVNTGELFF; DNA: TGTGCCAGCCTACTAGCGGTGAACACCGGGGAGCTGTTTTTT
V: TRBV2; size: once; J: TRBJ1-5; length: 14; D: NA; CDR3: CASKKEQSNQPQHF; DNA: TGTGCCAGCAAGAAAGAACAGAGCAATCAGCCCCAGCATTTT
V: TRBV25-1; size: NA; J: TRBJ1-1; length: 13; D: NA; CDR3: CASAVGQNTEAFF; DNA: TGTGCCAGCGCTGTAGGACAGAACACTGAAGCTTTCTTT
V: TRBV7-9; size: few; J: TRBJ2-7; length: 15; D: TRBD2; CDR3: CASSPAGLQNYEQYF; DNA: TGTGCCAGCAGTCCAGCGGGACTCCAGAACTACGAGCAGTACTTC
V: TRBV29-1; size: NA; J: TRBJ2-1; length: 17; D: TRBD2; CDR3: CSVETTGRTRVYNEQFF; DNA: TGCAGCGTTGAGACTACCGGCAGGACTAGGGTCTACAATGAGCAGTTCTTC
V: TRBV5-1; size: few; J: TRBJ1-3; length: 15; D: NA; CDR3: CASSPDGSSGNTIYF; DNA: TGCGCCAGCAGCCCCGATGGCAGCTCTGGAAACACCATATATTTT
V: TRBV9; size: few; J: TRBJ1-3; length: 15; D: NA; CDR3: CASSVDGSSGNTIYF; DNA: TGTGCCAGCAGCGTAGATGGGAGCTCTGGAAACACCATATATTTT
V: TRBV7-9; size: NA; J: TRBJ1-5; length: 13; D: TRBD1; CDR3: CASDRGQGQPQHF; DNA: TGTGCCAGTGACAGGGGGCAAGGGCAGCCCCAGCATTTT
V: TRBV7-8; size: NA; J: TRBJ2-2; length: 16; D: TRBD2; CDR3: CASSLSSGGANGELFF; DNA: TGTGCCAGCAGCTTATCTAGCGGGGGGGCCAACGGGGAGCTGTTTTTT
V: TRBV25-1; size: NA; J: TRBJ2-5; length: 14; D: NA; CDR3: CASGATGTRETQYF; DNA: TGTGCCAGCGGGGCGACAGGGACTAGAGAGACCCAGTACTTC
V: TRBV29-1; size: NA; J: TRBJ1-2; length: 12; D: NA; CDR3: CSVAGTNYGYTF; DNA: TGCAGCGTCGCCGGGACAAACTATGGCTACACCTTC
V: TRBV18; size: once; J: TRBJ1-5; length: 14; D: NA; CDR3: CASSPQGREQPQHF; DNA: TGTGCCAGCTCACCCCAGGGAAGAGAACAGCCCCAGCATTTT
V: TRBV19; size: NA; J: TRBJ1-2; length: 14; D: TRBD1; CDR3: CASSKQGAVYGYTF; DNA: TGTGCCAGTAGTAAACAGGGGGCTGTCTATGGCTACACCTTC
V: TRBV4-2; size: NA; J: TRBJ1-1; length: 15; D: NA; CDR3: CASSQDEAENTEAFF; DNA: TGTGCCAGCAGCCAAGACGAGGCGGAGAACACTGAAGCTTTCTTT
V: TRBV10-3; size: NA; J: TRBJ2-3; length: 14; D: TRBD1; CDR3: CATKTGLLTDTQYF; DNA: TGTGCCACCAAGACAGGGTTACTCACAGATACGCAGTATTTT
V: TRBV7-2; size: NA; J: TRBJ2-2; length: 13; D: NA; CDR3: CASSSELAGELFF; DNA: TGTGCCAGCAGCTCGGAACTAGCCGGGGAGCTGTTTTTT
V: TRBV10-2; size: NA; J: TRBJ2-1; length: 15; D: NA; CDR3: CASSAGDPSYNEQFF; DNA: TGCGCCAGCAGTGCGGGGGACCCCTCCTACAATGAGCAGTTCTTC
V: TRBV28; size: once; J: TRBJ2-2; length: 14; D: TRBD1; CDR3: CASSGQGVTGELFF; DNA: TGTGCCAGCAGCGGACAGGGCGTGACCGGGGAGCTGTTTTTT